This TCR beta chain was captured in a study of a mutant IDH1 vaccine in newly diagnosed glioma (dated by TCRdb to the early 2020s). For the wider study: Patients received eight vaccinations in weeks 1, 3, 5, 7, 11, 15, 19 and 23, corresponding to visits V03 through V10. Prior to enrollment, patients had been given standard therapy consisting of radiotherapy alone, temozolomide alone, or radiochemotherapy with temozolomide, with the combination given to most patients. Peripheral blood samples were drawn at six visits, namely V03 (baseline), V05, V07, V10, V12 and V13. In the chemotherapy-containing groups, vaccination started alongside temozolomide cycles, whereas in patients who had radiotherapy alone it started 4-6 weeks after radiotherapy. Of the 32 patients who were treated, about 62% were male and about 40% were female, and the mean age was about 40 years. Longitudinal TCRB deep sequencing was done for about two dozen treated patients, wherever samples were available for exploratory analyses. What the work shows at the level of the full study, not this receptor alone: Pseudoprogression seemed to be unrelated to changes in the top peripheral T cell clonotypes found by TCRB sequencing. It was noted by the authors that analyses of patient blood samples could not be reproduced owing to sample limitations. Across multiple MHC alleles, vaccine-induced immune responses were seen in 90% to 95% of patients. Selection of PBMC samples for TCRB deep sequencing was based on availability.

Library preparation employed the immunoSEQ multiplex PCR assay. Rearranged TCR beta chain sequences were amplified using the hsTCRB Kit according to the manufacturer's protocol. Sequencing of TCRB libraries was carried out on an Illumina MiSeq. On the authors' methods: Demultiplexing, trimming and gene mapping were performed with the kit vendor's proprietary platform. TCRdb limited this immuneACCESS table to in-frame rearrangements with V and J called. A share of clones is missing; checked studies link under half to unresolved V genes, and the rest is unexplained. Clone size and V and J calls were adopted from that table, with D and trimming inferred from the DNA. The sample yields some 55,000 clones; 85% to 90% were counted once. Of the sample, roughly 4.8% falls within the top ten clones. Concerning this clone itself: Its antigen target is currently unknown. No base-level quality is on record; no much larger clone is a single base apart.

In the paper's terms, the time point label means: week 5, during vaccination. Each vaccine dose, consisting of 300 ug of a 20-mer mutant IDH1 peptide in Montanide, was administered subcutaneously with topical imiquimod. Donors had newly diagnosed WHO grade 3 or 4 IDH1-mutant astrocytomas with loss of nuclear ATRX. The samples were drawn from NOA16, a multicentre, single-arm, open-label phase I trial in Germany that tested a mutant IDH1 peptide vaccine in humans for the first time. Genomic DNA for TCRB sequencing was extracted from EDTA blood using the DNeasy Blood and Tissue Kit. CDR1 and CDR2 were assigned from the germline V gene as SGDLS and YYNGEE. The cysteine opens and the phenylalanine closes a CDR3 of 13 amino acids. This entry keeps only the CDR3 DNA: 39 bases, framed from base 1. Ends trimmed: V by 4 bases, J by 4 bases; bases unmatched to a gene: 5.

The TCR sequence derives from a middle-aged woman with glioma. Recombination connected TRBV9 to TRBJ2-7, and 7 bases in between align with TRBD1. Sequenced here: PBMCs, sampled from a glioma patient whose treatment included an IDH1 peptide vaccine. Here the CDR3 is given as CASSPQGPYEQYF. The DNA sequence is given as TGTGCCAGCAGCCCACAGGGGCCGTACGAGCAGTACTTC.